Following are 26 T cell receptor beta chains from one sample sequenced in a study of PD-1 blockade in classical Hodgkin lymphoma. TCRdb keeps only in-frame clones here, not all; method: immunoSEQ multiplex PCR. The sample includes under 30,000 clones, roughly 70% of them seen just once. Exposure to brentuximab vedotin varied, and each patient had relapsed following autologous stem cell transplantation. The specimen was peripheral blood mononuclear cells (PBMCs), collected before the second cycle of nivolumab. These receptors were taken from a human donor with classical Hodgkin lymphoma.

V gene TRBV5-4 combines with J gene TRBJ1-2, with 7 bases fitting TRBD1. CDR1 is SGHNT and CDR2 is YYREEE in the germline V gene (reference sequence). The CDR3 has 15 residues. Germline trimming cut 4 bases from V and 4 bases from J; bases unmatched to any gene: 10. This chain's CDR3 is CASSPNFGTAYGYTF. CDR3 bases: TGTGCCAGCAGCCCAAACTTCGGGACAGCCTATGGCTACACCTTC.

This clone was picked up a small number of times. The V gene is TRBV29-1, the J gene TRBJ1-4; D possibly corresponds to TRBD1 (6 bases). CDR1 and CDR2 (germline): SQVTM, ANQGSEA. Trimming stripped 6 bases from V and 5 bases from J, with 10 bases between. The CDR3 length is 12 residues. CDR3 protein: CSVWTANEKLFF. CDR3 coding DNA: TGCAGCGTATGGACAGCGAATGAAAAACTGTTTTTT.

The genes are TRBV5-6 and TRBJ1-1; D gene uncertain. CDR3 length: 15 amino acids. V lost 5 bases and J lost 5, with 19 bases in between. The germline CDR1 and CDR2 sequences are SGHDT and YYEEEE. The CDR3 bases are TGTGCCAGCAGAACCCGCCAGGCATCAAATACTGAAGCTTTCTTT. Protein sequence: CASRTRQASNTEAFF.

The V call is TRBV11-1, the J call TRBJ1-4; TRBD1 aligns across 11 bases. Germline CDR1 reads SGHAT; CDR2 reads FQDESV (reference sequence). The CDR3 has 16 residues. V gave up 5 bases and J gave up 8 bases; unmatched junction bases: 10. CDR3 nucleotides: TGTGCCAGCAGCGGACAGGGGGCGACCCTGGAAGAAAAACTGTTTTTT. It codes for CASSGQGATLEEKLFF.

The V and J genes are TRBV7-9 and TRBJ1-4; D is uncertain. The CDR3 is made up of 12 amino acids. CDR1 is SEHNR and CDR2 is FQNEAQ in the germline V gene (reference sequence). V lost 3 bases and J lost 6, with 5 bases in between. In DNA, the CDR3 is TGTGCCAGCAGCTTGACCTATGAAAAACTGTTTTTT. Translation: CASSLTYEKLFF.

This chain connects TRBV6-1 to TRBJ2-4, with unresolved D. V shed 7 bases and J shed 0 bases, with 13 bases lying between them. The CDR3 is 15 amino acids. Looked up from germline, CDR1 is MNHNS and CDR2 is SASEGT. The CDR3 sequence: CASKDPRGAKNIQYF. As DNA, the CDR3 is TGTGCCAGCAAAGATCCTCGAGGAGCCAAAAACATTCAGTACTTC.

V and J are TRBV28 and TRBJ1-5, with a weak D call TRBD1 (6 bases). The germline V gene encodes CDR1 MDHEN and CDR2 SYDVKM. V dropped 2 bases and J dropped 2 bases, with 10 bases sitting between them. CDR3 length equals 15 residues. CDR3 DNA sequence: TGTGCCAGCAGTTTACGGGGGGCTGGCAATCAGCCCCAGCATTTT. It codes for CASSLRGAGNQPQHF.

V gene TRBV7-9 combines with J gene TRBJ1-1; D not certain. Germline CDR1 reads SEHNR; CDR2 reads FQNEAQ (reference sequence). Deletions cut 1 base from V and 2 bases from J, with 2 bases between. CDR3 length equals 12 residues. The CDR3 sequence: CASSLDNTEAFF. In nucleotides, the CDR3 is TGTGCCAGCAGCTTAGATAACACTGAAGCTTTCTTT. Based on the CDR3 plus reference TRBV7-9 and TRBJ1-1, the full variable domain is DTGVSQNPRHKITKRGQNVTFRCDPISEHNRLYWYRQTLGQGPEFLTYFQNEAQLEKSRLLSDRFSAERPKGSFSTLEIQRTEQGDSAMYLCASSLDNTEAFFGQGTRLTVV.

The J gene is TRBJ1-5, the V gene TRBV19; D is ambiguous. The CDR3 is 15 residues long. Germline V gives CDR1 LNHDA, CDR2 SQIVND (reference sequence). The V end lost 11 bases, the J end lost 4 bases, and 21 bases lay between the germline ends. CDR3 region: CAQEGGPDKNQPQHF. The DNA of the CDR3 is TGTGCCCAGGAGGGTGGACCGGATAAGAATCAGCCCCAGCATTTT.

This clone has just a few counts. This rearrangement joins TRBV2 to TRBJ2-3; perhaps TRBD2 as D (5 bases). CDR1 SNHLY and CDR2 FYNNEI come from the germline V gene. V was cut by 8 bases and J by 0 bases, with 12 bases left in between. CDR3 length: 14 residues. The CDR3 sequence is CASELESSTDTQYF. CDR3 DNA: TGTGCCAGCGAACTAGAATCTAGCACAGATACGCAGTATTTT.

V gene TRBV5-6 combines with J gene TRBJ2-3; D may be TRBD1 (5 bases). The CDR3 runs 16 residues. Between the trimmed V and J ends, which lost 0 bases and 7 bases, there was a span of 18 bases. Germline V CDR1 and CDR2: SGHDT, YYEEEE. The CDR3, as DNA: TGTGCCAGCAGCTTGGCGTCAGACAGTAAGCCCTATACGCAGTATTTT. Translated: CASSLASDSKPYTQYF.

The chain joins TRBV2 to TRBJ2-7, with 10 nucleotides matching TRBD1. The CDR3 is 13 amino acids. Germline-derived CDR1 and CDR2 are SNHLY and FYNNEI. J was trimmed by 3 bases and V by 7 bases; bases with no gene match: 3. As DNA, the CDR3 is TGTGCCAGCAATTGGGACAGGGGCTACGAGCAGTACGTC. Translated: CASNWDRGYEQYV.

The chain uses TRBV7-9 and TRBJ1-2, with TRBD1 matching 9 bases. CDR3 length equals 13 residues. The germline V gene encodes CDR1 SEHNR and CDR2 FQNEAQ (reference sequence). J was trimmed by 7 bases and V by 5 bases; bases with no gene match: 5. The CDR3 coding sequence is TGTGCCAGCAGCCTGGGGACAGGGTCTGGCTACACCTTC. It specifies CASSLGTGSGYTF.

This chain links TRBV28 with TRBJ1-2; the D gene is possibly TRBD1 (6 bases). This CDR3 is 14 amino acids long. The V gene lost 3 bases and the J gene lost 0 bases, with 8 bases spanning the gap. Per germline, CDR1 MDHEN and CDR2 SYDVKM. The chain's CDR3 is CASSLDSPNYGYTF. The CDR3 bases are TGTGCCAGCAGTTTGGACAGCCCTAACTATGGCTACACCTTC.

V usage is TRBV28 and J usage is TRBJ1-1; 7 bases line up with TRBD1. The CDR3 has 17 amino acids. V shed 2 bases and J 2 bases; nucleotides not matched to a gene: 11. Germline V gene lookup returns CDR1 MDHEN and CDR2 SYDVKM. CDR3 amino acids: CASSLNLFRGANTEAFF. The CDR3 bases are TGTGCCAGCAGTTTAAACCTCTTCAGGGGGGCTAACACTGAAGCTTTCTTT.

The chain employs TRBV5-6 and TRBJ2-2; tentative D call: TRBD2 (6 bases). From germline, CDR1 is SGHDT and CDR2 YYEEEE. The CDR3 is made up of 18 amino acids. V lost 4 bases and J lost 1, with 20 bases in between. The CDR3 bases are TGTGCCAGCAGCCCCAGCGGGCAGGGTCCCATGAACACCGGGGAGCTGTTTTTT. Residues: CASSPSGQGPMNTGELFF.

This clone occurred once. V gene TRBV6-5 combines with J gene TRBJ1-2; unclear D gene. The CDR3 sequence is 14 residues long. The V gene lost 6 bases and the J gene lost 8 bases, with 19 bases spanning the gap. From germline, CDR1 is MNHEY and CDR2 SVGAGI. CDR3: CASSSSAGGRGYTF. In DNA form, the CDR3 reads TGTGCCAGCAGCTCCTCGGCCGGCGGAAGGGGCTACACCTTC.

This clone was seen a handful of times. The rearrangement uses TRBV23-1 and TRBJ1-1; D is ambiguous. TRBV23-1 qualifies as an ORF whose function is uncertain. Trimming shortened V by 0 bases and J by 8 bases, and 4 bases separated the two germline ends. This CDR3 region has 11 residues. This CDR3 is CASSQSKEAFF. In DNA form, the CDR3 reads TGCGCCAGCAGTCAATCGAAGGAAGCTTTCTTT.

The chain combines TRBV4-1 with TRBJ2-1; D may be TRBD1 (5 bases). Trimming shortened V by 4 bases and J by 0 bases, and 16 bases separated the two germline ends. Germline CDR1 MGHRA, CDR2 YSYEKL. This CDR3 is 17 amino acids long. CDR3 nucleotide sequence: TGCGCCAGCAGCCGAAGAGACAGCGTAAGCTCCTACAATGAGCAGTTCTTC. Protein: CASSRRDSVSSYNEQFF.

The chain uses TRBV4-2 and TRBJ1-4, with 12 bases matching TRBD1. The germline V gene encodes CDR1 LGHNA and CDR2 YNFKEQ. The junction had 4 bases not matched to a gene; V was cut back by 4 bases and J by 4 bases. The CDR3 length is 16 residues. Here the CDR3 DNA reads TGTGCCAGCAGCCGGGGGACAGGGGGCTATAATGAAAAACTGTTTTTT. Translating it yields CASSRGTGGYNEKLFF.

The table lists this clone with a few counts. The rearrangement links TRBV18 to TRBJ2-7, with D perhaps TRBD1 or TRBD2 (5 bases each). The CDR3 consists of 14 residues. Germline V gene sequence: CDR1 KGHSH, CDR2 LQKENI. Trimming left V 4 bases short and J 3 bases short, with 13 bases between. The CDR3 nucleotides are TGTGCCAGCTCACAGGATGGGACCCACTACGAGCAGTACGTC. It encodes CASSQDGTHYEQYV.

A few counts support this clone. This sequence joins TRBV5-1 and TRBJ2-3; 13 bases are shared with TRBD2. Germline CDR1 is SGHRS and CDR2 is YFSETQ. CDR3 length equals 17 residues. V lost 4 bases and J lost 1; bases outside the gene matches: 6. CDR3 sequence: CASSTRTSGGGTDTQYF. CDR3 nucleotides: TGCGCCAGCAGCACACGGACTAGCGGGGGAGGCACAGATACGCAGTATTTT.

This clone turned up a few times. V and J are TRBV5-1 and TRBJ2-5; TRBD1 matches 9 bases. CDR3 length: 15 amino acids. Germline CDR1 reads SGHRS; CDR2 reads YFSETQ. V lost 4 bases to trimming and J lost 5 bases; unmatched junction nucleotides: 9. Here the CDR3 DNA reads TGCGCCAGCAGCCACCGGGACAGGGATAGCGAGACCCAGTACTTC. Translating it yields CASSHRDRDSETQYF.

V usage is TRBV27 and J usage is TRBJ1-4, with D uncertain. The V end lost 4 bases, the J end lost 8 bases, and 17 bases lay between the germline ends. The CDR3 spans 15 residues. Germline CDR1 is MNHEY and CDR2 is SMNVEV (reference sequence). The CDR3 region is CASSWDPLGREKLFF. CDR3 DNA: TGTGCCAGCAGTTGGGATCCTCTGGGCAGGGAAAAACTGTTTTTT.

This clone appeared a single time. The rearrangement joins TRBV29-1 to TRBJ2-2; no reliable D call. The germline V gene encodes CDR1 SQVTM and CDR2 ANQGSEA. V was clipped by 7 bases and J by 2 bases, with 11 bases between them. This CDR3 has 13 residues. This CDR3 reads CSAGRANTGELFF. The CDR3 region has the DNA TGCAGCGCAGGCCGGGCCAACACCGGGGAGCTGTTTTTT.

V and J are TRBV5-6 and TRBJ2-5; tentative D call: TRBD2 (5 bases). V lost 1 base, J lost 1 base, and 14 bases lay in between. From germline, CDR1 is SGHDT and CDR2 YYEEEE. There are 16 residues in the CDR3. The CDR3 reads CASSLRGSRVQETQYF. Written as DNA, the CDR3 is TGTGCCAGCAGCTTGCGAGGGTCTCGGGTCCAAGAGACCCAGTACTTC. The full variable domain, with the rest looked up from reference TRBV5-6 and TRBJ2-5, is DAGVTQSPTHLIKTRGQQVTLRCSPKSGHDTVSWYQQALGQGPQFIFQYYEEEERQRGNFPDRFSGHQFPNYSSELNVNALLLGDSALYLCASSLRGSRVQETQYFGPGTRLLVL.